The TCR beta chain under discussion was sequenced for a study of T cells after yellow fever vaccination. The overall study: SMART-Seq v4 Ultra Low Input prepared the low-cell-number fractions. Overall study findings and caveats: Faster peaking, at day 5 versus 15, marked a secondary response that was weaker. The booster saw the reappearance of most primary-vaccination clones (96% CD4, about 85% CD8). Abundant clonotypes from the bulk population could have been carried over as contaminants into FACS-sorted repertoires.

J gave up 3 bases and V 3 bases, and 2 bases lay outside the gene matches. The CDR3 spans 15 residues. Germline V gene data show CDR1 as DFQATT and CDR2 as SNEGSKA (reference sequence). A single record per CDR3 protein comes from TCRdb applying MiXCR to the 5' RACE reads. The sample lists some 130,000 distinct CDR3 sequences, roughly 6.7% seen once, with under 0.7% in the top ten. This clonotype was detected ten times or more. Its antigen is unknown. The chain is built from TRBV20-1 and TRBJ2-7; 16 bases agree with TRBD2. This specimen consisted of CD4+ T cells sorted from PBMCs, obtained 10 days after the yellow fever booster vaccination. The sequence derives from a young man who received the YFV17D yellow fever vaccine. In DNA form, the CDR3 reads TGCAGTGCTAGGGGACTAGCGGGAGGGAACTACGAGCAGTACTTC. Its translation is CSARGLAGGNYEQYF.